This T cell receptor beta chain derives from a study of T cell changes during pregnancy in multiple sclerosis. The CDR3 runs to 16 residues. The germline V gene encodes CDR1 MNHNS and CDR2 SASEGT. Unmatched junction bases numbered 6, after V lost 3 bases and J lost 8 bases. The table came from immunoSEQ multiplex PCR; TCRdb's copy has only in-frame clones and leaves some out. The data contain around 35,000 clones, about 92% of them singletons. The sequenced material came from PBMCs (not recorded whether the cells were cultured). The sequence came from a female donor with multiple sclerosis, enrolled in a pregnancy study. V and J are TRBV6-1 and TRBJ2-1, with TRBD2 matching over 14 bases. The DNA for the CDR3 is TGTGCCAGCAGTGACCGACTAGCGGGAGGGAAGGATGAGCAGTTCTTC. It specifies CASSDRLAGGKDEQFF.